The T cell receptor beta chain under discussion was sequenced for a study of cytomegalovirus exposure and HLA in healthy donors. Study-level results: A later look showed TCR association rates differing by HLA locus, highest for DRB1 and lowest for HLA-C.

As to this clone: What it binds is not known.

The PCR was carried out with 60 Vbeta primers and 13 Jbeta primers. Produced via immunoSEQ multiplex PCR; TCRdb's table is partial and in-frame only. The data contain about 170,000 clones, approximately 85% of them seen just once; the ten biggest clones take up approximately 2.5%. Germline V gene data show CDR1 as MNHEY and CDR2 as SMNVEV (reference sequence). The CDR3 length is 14 residues. With 3 bases removed from V and 2 bases from J, the gap between germline ends came to 10 bases. This sequence joins TRBV27 and TRBJ2-5; a possible D gene is TRBD1 (5 bases). Sequences were obtained from PBMCs. The sequence came from a man younger than 45 in good health and CMV-seropositive. Here the CDR3 reads CASSFLGAQETQYF. The CDR3 region has the DNA TGTGCCAGCAGTTTTTTAGGGGCTCAAGAGACCCAGTACTTC.